The clone carrying this TCR beta chain was counted at least ten times. Germline CDR1 and CDR2: SGHDT and YYEEEE. Trimming shortened V by 2 bases and J by 3 bases, and 8 bases separated the two germline ends. The CDR3 contains 13 residues. Time point here: newly diagnosed GD, antithyroid drugs for less than 3 months. RNA isolated from PBMCs was used to make the TCR library. iRepertoire HTBI primers and Arm-PCR of CDR3 regions built TCR beta libraries. TCRdb reanalysed the multiplex PCR reads using MiXCR and keeps one entry per CDR3 protein. The table has around 450,000 distinct CDR3 sequences, over 12% seen once. This entry is derived from a study of regulatory T cells in long-lasting Graves disease. Study information: Graves' patients, newly diagnosed, had taken antithyroid drugs under 3 months.

These data also featured in a second study, about T cells in Graves' hyperthyroidism and ophthalmopathy. That paper adds: HTBI primers were used for first-round RT-PCR of the TCR CDR3. Researchers report that a 13 V-J model separated ophthalmopathy from stable hyperthyroidism.

The chain combines TRBV5-6 with TRBJ2-5; tentative D call: TRBD1 (5 bases). Sequenced material: peripheral blood mononuclear cells (PBMCs), taken at new diagnosis, from a patient treated with antithyroid drugs. The TCR comes from a woman aged 40 to 49 with Graves disease. Written as DNA, the CDR3 is TGTGCCAGCAGCTTAACGACAGAAGAGACCCAGTACTTC. Translating it yields CASSLTTEETQYF. The entire variable domain, with the rest obtained from reference TRBV5-6 and TRBJ2-5, is as follows: DAGVTQSPTHLIKTRGQQVTLRCSPKSGHDTVSWYQQALGQGPQFIFQYYEEEERQRGNFPDRFSGHQFPNYSSELNVNALLLGDSALYLCASSLTTEETQYFGPGTRLLVL.